The 17 T cell receptor beta chains below come from one sample, sequenced in a study of blood T cell repertoires in COVID-19 (dated by TCRdb to 2018 to 2021). Libraries were made using the immunoSEQ multiplex PCR assay. TCRdb holds this immuneACCESS table with in-frame rearrangements only. Some clones are missing; in checked studies, unresolved V genes explain under half, and the rest has no known cause. This sample has approximately 90,000 clones in its table, and under 90% of those were observed once. Approximately 5.4% of the sample is taken by the ten largest. The sequencing input was peripheral blood. Every receptor here comes from a man aged 60 to 69 with COVID-19, enrolled during active disease.

The chain joins TRBV19 to TRBJ1-1, with a possible D match to TRBD1 (6 bases). The CDR3 consists of 14 residues. CDR1 LNHDA and CDR2 SQIVND come from the germline V gene (reference sequence). Trimming removed 6 bases at V and 7 bases at J, with 18 bases between. CDR3 sequence (DNA): TGTGCCAGTAGGGCACAGGGTTGGGATAGTGAAGCTTTCTTT. Protein sequence: CASRAQGWDSEAFF. The entire variable domain, with the rest obtained from reference TRBV19 and TRBJ1-1, is as follows: DGGITQSPKYLFRKEGQNVTLSCEQNLNHDAMYWYRQDPGQGLRLIYYSQIVNDFQKGDIAEGYSVSREKKESFPLTVTSAQKNPTAFYLCASRAQGWDSEAFFGQGTRLTVV.

The rearrangement links TRBV5-1 to TRBJ2-5, with D perhaps TRBD1 (6 bases). Germline-derived CDR1 and CDR2 are SGHRS and YFSETQ. Trimming cost V 5 bases and J 0 bases, with 11 bases left between them. The CDR3 has 14 amino acids. CDR3 in amino acids: CASSHGTNQETQYF. DNA of the CDR3: TGCGCCAGCAGTCATGGGACAAACCAAGAGACCCAGTACTTC.

The chain recombines TRBV5-1 with TRBJ1-4, with D possibly TRBD1 on 6 matching bases. The CDR3 length is 14 residues. Trimming took 5 bases from V and 0 from J, leaving 8 bases between them. CDR1 is SGHRS and CDR2 is YFSETQ in the germline V gene. This chain's CDR3 is CASRQGSTNEKLFF. The CDR3 DNA reads as TGCGCCAGCAGACAGGGTTCAACTAATGAAAAACTGTTTTTT.

CDR3: CASSSLGLGQKNTEAFF. CDR3 sequence (DNA): TGTGCCAGCAGCTCCCTGGGGCTCGGACAGAAAAACACTGAAGCTTTCTTT. This rearrangement joins TRBV7-8 to TRBJ1-1; possible D gene TRBD1, 6 bases. The CDR3 contains 17 residues. V was shortened by 4 bases and J by 2 bases, with 20 bases between the two germline ends. From germline, CDR1 is SGHVS and CDR2 FQNEAQ.

This rearrangement joins TRBV5-4 to TRBJ2-2; TRBD2 agrees at 9 bases. The CDR3 extends over 17 amino acids. Germline CDR1 reads SGHNT; CDR2 reads YYREEE (reference sequence). V shed 0 bases, J shed 5 bases, and the junction held 8 bases outside the gene matches. The CDR3 nucleotides read TGTGCCAGCAGCTTGGGGGTGCGGGAGGGCCAGACCGGGGAGCTGTTTTTT. Translating gives CASSLGVREGQTGELFF.

The chain employs TRBV27 and TRBJ1-2, with 9 positions matching TRBD1. This CDR3 is 17 amino acids long. V lost 5 bases and J lost 7; bases outside the gene matches: 17. In germline, CDR1 is MNHEY, CDR2 SMNVEV (reference sequence). For the CDR3, the DNA is TGTGCCAGCAGTCCCCGCTTCCCGGGACAGGGTGTTGGTGGCTACACCTTC. Protein: CASSPRFPGQGVGGYTF.

CDR3 in amino acids: CASSSSGTGIEQYF. The CDR3 DNA reads TGTGCCAGCTCAAGTTCCGGGACAGGGATCGAGCAGTACTTC. The chain joins TRBV18 to TRBJ2-7, with 9 positions matching TRBD1. J gave up 6 bases and V 5 bases, and 8 bases lay outside the gene matches. Germline loops: CDR1 KGHSH, CDR2 LQKENI. This CDR3 comprises 14 residues.

The V and J genes are TRBV28 and TRBJ1-6, with D perhaps TRBD1 (6 bases). The CDR3 totals 16 residues. Germline values: CDR1 MDHEN, CDR2 SYDVKM. The ends were cut back, 2 bases at V and 10 bases at J, with 18 bases in the middle. This CDR3 reads CASSLTRGGSGSPLHF. In DNA form, the CDR3 reads TGTGCCAGCAGTTTAACCAGGGGAGGGTCTGGATCACCCCTCCACTTT.

This rearrangement joins TRBV5-4 to TRBJ2-7, with 9 bases fitting TRBD2. CDR3 length: 16 amino acids. Per germline, CDR1 SGHNT and CDR2 YYREEE (reference sequence). Trimming at V came to 4 bases and at J to 4 bases, leaving 12 bases not matched to a gene. This chain's CDR3 is CASSLARAGGIYEQYF. The CDR3 coding sequence is TGTGCCAGCAGCCTGGCGCGAGCGGGAGGTATTTACGAGCAGTACTTC.

V is TRBV27 and J is TRBJ2-3; no clear D gene. The CDR3 runs 12 residues. Germline-derived CDR1 and CDR2 are MNHEY and SMNVEV (reference sequence). Trimming took off 7 bases at V and 6 bases at J, with 11 bases between the two ends. For the CDR3, the DNA is TGTGCCAGCACTTCCCTGGCCGATACGCAGTATTTT. Translation: CASTSLADTQYF.

Only one count was recorded for this clone. The chain is built from TRBV18 and TRBJ1-5; D uncertain. The CDR3 contains 16 residues. Between the trimmed V and J ends, which lost 5 bases and 0 bases, there was a span of 14 bases. Looked up from germline, CDR1 is KGHSH and CDR2 is LQKENI. Here the CDR3 reads CASSEGRADSNQPQHF. In DNA form, the CDR3 reads TGTGCCAGCTCAGAGGGTCGGGCGGATAGCAATCAGCCCCAGCATTTT.

V gene TRBV3-1 (or the pseudogene TRBV3-2) combines with J gene TRBJ2-1, with D perhaps matching TRBD1 (5 bases). Germline values: CDR1 LGHDT, CDR2 YNNKEL (reference sequence). The CDR3 runs to 13 residues. V lost 2 bases to trimming and J lost 8 bases, with 10 bases between them. Here the CDR3 DNA reads TGTGCCAGCAGCCAACGTCCCAGGGATGAGCAGTTCTTC. Protein: CASSQRPRDEQFF.

The chain links TRBV3-1 (or the pseudogene TRBV3-2) to TRBJ2-2; TRBD2 matches at 12 bases. Germline V CDR1 and CDR2: LGHDT, YNNKEL (reference sequence). The CDR3 sequence is 16 residues long. Losses at the gene ends were 4 bases for V and 9 bases for J; bases not matched to a gene: 9. The chain's CDR3 is CASSPAGTSGRRELFF. In DNA, the CDR3 is TGTGCCAGCAGCCCAGCTGGGACTAGCGGGCGCCGGGAGCTGTTTTTT.

The chain uses TRBV11-3 and TRBJ2-1; 12 nucleotides align to TRBD2. Germline V gene sequence: CDR1 SGHNT, CDR2 YENEEA. V was pared by 5 bases and J by 9 bases, with 8 bases of the junction left unmatched. CDR3 length equals 15 residues. This chain's CDR3 is CASSILAGGSAEQFF. CDR3 sequence (DNA): TGTGCCAGCAGCATTCTAGCGGGAGGGTCGGCTGAGCAGTTCTTC.

This rearrangement joins TRBV5-6 to TRBJ2-3; 8 positions match TRBD1. Losses at the gene ends were 4 bases for V and 2 bases for J; bases not matched to a gene: 6. The CDR3 extends over 15 amino acids. Per germline, CDR1 SGHDT and CDR2 YYEEEE. This chain's CDR3 is CASSKDREHTDTQYF. In nucleotides, the CDR3 is TGTGCCAGCAGCAAGGACAGGGAACACACAGATACGCAGTATTTT.

This clone was seen a few times. CDR3 region: CASSFDWGSTNEAFF. The CDR3, as DNA: TGTGCCAGCAGCTTTGATTGGGGCTCCACTAATGAAGCTTTCTTT. V usage is TRBV7-2 and J usage is TRBJ1-1, with D tentatively TRBD1 (5 bases). Trimming left V 3 bases short and J 7 bases short, with 18 bases between. The CDR3 consists of 15 residues. Per the germline V gene, CDR1 is SGHTA and CDR2 is FQGNSA. The full variable domain, rest sourced from reference TRBV7-2 and TRBJ1-1, is GAGVSQSPSNKVTEKGKDVELRCDPISGHTALYWYRQSLGQGLEFLIYFQGNSAPDKSGLPSDRFSAERTGGSVSTLTIQRTQQEDSAVYLCASSFDWGSTNEAFFGQGTRLTVV.

The chain is built from TRBV27 and TRBJ2-5, with TRBD1 matching 9 bases. V lost 5 bases, J lost 4 bases, and 5 bases stayed unmatched. Looked up from germline, CDR1 is MNHEY and CDR2 is SMNVEV (reference sequence). The CDR3 is 14 residues long. The DNA for the CDR3 is TGTGCCAGCAGTCCAAACAGGGGGCCAGAGACCCAGTACTTC. Amino acids: CASSPNRGPETQYF.